The 15 T cell receptor beta chains below were found in one sample sequenced in a study of cytomegalovirus exposure and HLA in healthy donors. Primers included in the PCR were 60 Vbeta and 13 Jbeta primers. TCRdb's table, derived via immunoSEQ multiplex PCR, lists solely in-frame clones and lacks some. The sample has some 150,000 clones, approximately 81% seen once. Sequencing was performed on PBMCs. The receptors shown here come from a woman aged 50 to 65 in good health and CMV-seronegative.

The gene calls are TRBV7-2 and TRBJ1-1; 7 nucleotides line up with TRBD1. V lost 3 bases and J lost 5; bases outside the gene matches: 12. The length of the CDR3 is 16 residues. Looked up from germline, CDR1 is SGHTA and CDR2 is FQGNSA. In DNA form, the CDR3 reads TGTGCCAGCAGCTTCCTACCCGGACAGGTCTCTACTGAAGCTTTCTTT. This translates into CASSFLPGQVSTEAFF.

The chain joins TRBV4-3 to TRBJ2-2; 9 positions match TRBD2. CDR1 and CDR2 (germline): LGHNA, YSLEER. The CDR3 consists of 22 residues. CDR3 sequence: CARRGDYGVAGEGWSNTGELFF. For the CDR3, the DNA is TGCGCGCGTCGTGGAGACTATGGGGTAGCGGGGGAGGGTTGGAGTAACACCGGGGAGCTGTTTTTT.

J is TRBJ2-1 and V is TRBV9; TRBD2 matches at 9 bases. CDR1 is SGDLS, CDR2 YYNGEE, per germline. This CDR3 spans 15 amino acids. The trim removed 0 bases at V and 2 bases at J, leaving 0 bases unmatched. The CDR3 DNA is TGTGCCAGCAGCGTAGCTAGCGGGACCTACAATGAGCAGTTCTTC. Translated, it gives CASSVASGTYNEQFF.

For this clone: This CDR3 is also generated by other DNA sequences in the sample. V is TRBV5-6 and J is TRBJ1-1; no clear D gene. The V gene lost 2 bases and the J gene lost 0 bases, with 5 bases spanning the gap. The CDR3 totals 13 residues. Germline CDR1 and CDR2: SGHDT and YYEEEE. This CDR3 is CASSFYMNTEAFF. CDR3 coding DNA: TGTGCCAGCAGCTTTTATATGAACACTGAAGCTTTCTTT. Using reference TRBV5-6 and TRBJ1-1 for the parts outside the CDR3, the full variable domain is DAGVTQSPTHLIKTRGQQVTLRCSPKSGHDTVSWYQQALGQGPQFIFQYYEEEERQRGNFPDRFSGHQFPNYSSELNVNALLLGDSALYLCASSFYMNTEAFFGQGTRLTVV.

This rearrangement joins TRBV9 to TRBJ2-2; no firm D call. Germline values: CDR1 SGDLS, CDR2 YYNGEE. The CDR3 covers 15 residues. V lost 0 bases to trimming and J lost 4 bases, with 10 bases between them. The CDR3: CASSVVDRVTGELFF. DNA for the CDR3: TGTGCCAGCAGCGTAGTGGATCGGGTCACCGGGGAGCTGTTTTTT.

J is TRBJ2-5 and V is TRBV6-1; D gene ambiguous. V lost 6 bases and J lost 1, with 12 bases in between. Germline-derived CDR1 and CDR2 are MNHNS and SASEGT. This CDR3 is 14 amino acids long. The CDR3 is CASSRYQAQETQYF. For the CDR3, the DNA is TGTGCCAGCAGCCGATATCAGGCCCAAGAGACCCAGTACTTC.

The chain employs TRBV7-2 and TRBJ2-7; D unresolved. CDR3 length equals 14 residues. Germline CDR1 reads SGHTA; CDR2 reads FQGNSA. V was cut by 2 bases and J by 0 bases, with 8 bases left in between. CDR3 sequence (DNA): TGTGCCAGCAGCTTAAAACCTAGCTCCTACGAGCAGTACTTC. It is translated as CASSLKPSSYEQYF.

The chain carries TRBV19 and TRBJ2-7, with 11 bases identical to TRBD1. CDR3 size: 13 residues. V shed 8 bases and J 9 bases; nucleotides not matched to a gene: 9. The germline V gene has CDR1 LNHDA and CDR2 SQIVND (reference sequence). The CDR3 DNA is TGTGCCAGTTCCAGGACAGGGGGCGGTGTGCAGTACTTC. Its protein is CASSRTGGGVQYF.

J is TRBJ2-4 and V is TRBV6-5, with D unresolved. Germline V gene data show CDR1 as MNHEY and CDR2 as SVGAGI. The ends were cut back, 2 bases at V and 0 bases at J, with 11 bases in the middle. This CDR3 is built from 16 residues. The CDR3 loop reads CASSYAEHIAKNIQYF. The CDR3 DNA reads TGTGCCAGCAGTTACGCAGAACACATAGCCAAAAACATTCAGTACTTC.

V and J are TRBV4-3 and TRBJ1-6, with a tentative D call TRBD1 (5 bases). The germline V gene encodes CDR1 LGHNA and CDR2 YSLEER. The CDR3 is 15 amino acids. V lost 2 bases and J lost 6, with 11 bases in between. The CDR3 loop reads CASSQKPGGNSPLHF. The CDR3 DNA reads TGCGCCAGCAGCCAAAAGCCCGGGGGTAATTCACCCCTCCACTTT.

The chain employs TRBV4-1 and TRBJ2-1; 8 nucleotides agree with TRBD2. Trimming cost V 1 base and J 3 bases; bases outside gene matches: 2. The CDR3 contains 15 residues. The germline gives CDR1 MGHRA, CDR2 YSYEKL. Here the CDR3 reads CASSQGGGIYNEQFF. DNA of the CDR3: TGCGCCAGCAGCCAAGGCGGGGGGATCTACAATGAGCAGTTCTTC.

This chain joins TRBV19 and TRBJ1-1, with 8 positions matching TRBD1. The CDR3 is made up of 15 amino acids. Germline V gene data show CDR1 as LNHDA and CDR2 as SQIVND (reference sequence). With 4 bases clipped from V and 5 bases from J, the junction kept 9 bases outside the gene matches. CDR3 protein: CASSSYRGRETEAFF. The CDR3 nucleotides are TGTGCCAGTAGTAGCTACAGGGGGAGAGAGACTGAAGCTTTCTTT.

This clone has more than one count but fewer than ten. The chain couples TRBV19 to TRBJ1-4; D might be TRBD1 (5 bases). Germline values: CDR1 LNHDA, CDR2 SQIVND (reference sequence). The CDR3 extends over 17 amino acids. Trimming cost V 6 bases and J 0 bases, with 17 bases left between them. CDR3 sequence: CASRPGRGGTTNEKLFF. CDR3 nucleotide sequence: TGTGCCAGTAGACCGGGGAGGGGAGGAACAACTAATGAAAAACTGTTTTTT.

This chain joins TRBV11-3 and TRBJ2-2; D is unresolved. The CDR3 consists of 14 residues. The germline V and J ends were trimmed by 1 base and 1 base, with 4 bases remaining between them. Germline lookup yields CDR1 SGHNT and CDR2 YENEEA. The CDR3 spells CASSLGLNTGELFF. The CDR3 DNA follows: TGTGCCAGCAGCTTAGGACTGAACACCGGGGAGCTGTTTTTT.

This clone was seen a handful of times. This chain uses TRBV6-1 with TRBJ2-7; 7 bases map to TRBD1. CDR3 size: 11 residues. Germline V CDR1 and CDR2: MNHNS, SASEGT. With V trimmed by 6 bases and J by 6 bases, 2 bases remained unmatched. The CDR3 region is CASSAGGEQYF. In DNA, the CDR3 is TGTGCCAGCAGCGCAGGGGGCGAGCAGTACTTC.